This T cell receptor beta chain comes out of a study of OX40 agonist ivuxolimab in advanced cancers. Study-level information: Patients were dosed intravenously with ivuxolimab at 0.01 to 10 mg/kg every 2 weeks.

Between the trimmed V and J ends, which lost 0 bases and 0 bases, there was a span of 11 bases. The CDR3 covers 15 residues. Germline V CDR1 and CDR2: GTSNPN, SVGIG (reference sequence). General study points: Expanded clones were, on average, more numerous among CD8+ T cells than CD4+.

Sequencing was performed with immunoSEQ multiplex PCR; in TCRdb, only in-frame clones are kept and a portion is missing. The sample shows fewer than 60,000 clones, 85% to 90% of them seen only once. This clone was seen just once. Antigen unknown. The chain recombines TRBV30 with TRBJ2-5; D is possibly TRBD1 (5 bases). The sequenced sample was CD4+ or CD8+ T cells sorted from blood, obtained in a trial of the OX40 agonist ivuxolimab. The receptor was derived from an adult with an advanced solid tumor such as melanoma, head and neck, liver or kidney cancer. The CDR3 loop is CAWSVLAGNQETQYF. For the CDR3, the DNA is TGTGCCTGGAGTGTACTGGCAGGGAACCAAGAGACCCAGTACTTC.